This T cell receptor beta chain comes out of a study of blood T cells in healthy people across ages. Losses at the gene ends were 6 bases for V and 4 bases for J; bases not matched to a gene: 5. Germline V gives CDR1 MDHEN, CDR2 SYDVKM. The CDR3 has 14 residues. A sample-barcoded 5' primer and a J-beta primer mix were used in a second PCR of roughly 6 to 11 cycles. TCRdb re-derived calls from the 5' RACE reads in MiXCR, one entry per CDR3 protein. Of roughly 700,000 distinct CDR3 sequences listed, roughly 25% are singletons. In addition, the sample was reused for a study of T cells of mothers and their children.

This chain links TRBV28 with TRBJ2-2, with 7 bases aligning to TRBD1. The receptor's source is a boy between 10 and 17 years old in good health. The specimen sequenced was blood. The DNA of the CDR3 is TGTGCCAGCAGAAGACGACAGGGCACCGGGGAGCTGTTTTTT. Amino acids: CASRRRQGTGELFF.